This is a list of T cell receptor beta chains from one sample in a study of early T cells in non-severe SARS-CoV-2 infection. A single record per CDR3 protein comes from TCRdb applying MiXCR to the 5' RACE reads. The sample holds 100,000 to 140,000 distinct CDR3 sequences, around 10% seen once. The sequenced sample consisted of whole blood. The receptors stem from an adult who was a healthcare worker with PCR-confirmed SARS-CoV-2 infection or an uninfected control (not recorded which). Each CDR3 is given with its conserved first and last residue. Fields, in order: CDR3 length, clone size, V gene, J gene, D gene, CDR3 protein, CDR3 DNA. A D gene is named only where the DNA matches it firmly. Expanded clones get a size class; other rows say once, few or many, or leave the size out.

>15|.|TRBV2|TRBJ2-1|TRBD1
CASRGDRGSYNEQFF
TGTGCCAGCAGAGGCGACAGGGGGTCCTACAATGAGCAGTTCTTC
>14|many|TRBV5-1|TRBJ2-7|TRBD1
CASSNDRAGYEQYF
TGCGCCAGCAGCAATGACAGGGCGGGCTACGAGCAGTACTTC
>13|many|TRBV7-2|TRBJ2-2|.
CASSLRQTGELFF
TGTGCCAGCAGCTTACGTCAGACCGGGGAGCTGTTTTTT
>14|many|TRBV7-8|TRBJ2-3|.
CASSPPGAVDTQYF
TGTGCCAGCAGCCCCCCAGGGGCCGTAGATACGCAGTATTTT
>14|.|TRBV7-2|TRBJ2-7|.
CASSRLPESYEQYF
TGTGCCAGCAGCCGACTGCCTGAGTCCTACGAGCAGTACTTC
>13|many|TRBV11-2|TRBJ1-2|.
CASSSREDYGYTF
TGTGCCAGCAGCTCCAGGGAGGACTATGGCTACACCTTC
>15|many|TRBV20-1|TRBJ2-1|.
CSARDLASSYNEQFF
TGCAGTGCTAGAGATCTAGCGAGCTCCTACAATGAGCAGTTCTTC
>14|many|TRBV27|TRBJ2-2|TRBD2
CASRLARNTGELFF
TGTGCCTCTCGACTAGCGAGGAACACCGGGGAGCTGTTTTTT
>15|many|TRBV5-1|TRBJ2-3|TRBD2
CASSRTSGSTDTQYF
TGCGCCAGCAGCCGGACTAGCGGGAGCACAGATACGCAGTATTTT
>13|medium-sized|TRBV4-3|TRBJ2-7|.
CASSQDPRGEQYF
TGCGCCAGCAGCCAAGACCCTAGGGGCGAGCAGTACTTC
>16|many|TRBV7-2|TRBJ2-7|.
CASSLTGQGGTYEQYF
TGTGCCAGCAGCTTAACCGGCCAGGGTGGAACCTACGAGCAGTACTTC
>13|.|TRBV14|TRBJ2-3|.
CASSHGIVDTQYF
TGTGCCAGCAGCCATGGAATAGTAGATACGCAGTATTTT
>12|many|TRBV12-3/TRBV12-4|TRBJ1-1|.
CASSPLGLEAFF
TGTGCCAGCAGTCCACTGGGTCTTGAAGCTTTCTTT
>15|many|TRBV6-2/TRBV6-3|TRBJ1-5|TRBD1
CASRRDRGRNQPQHF
TGTGCCAGCAGACGGGACAGGGGGCGCAATCAGCCCCAGCATTTT
>15|.|TRBV7-9|TRBJ1-1|.
CASSTITGTVTEAFF
TGTGCCAGCAGCACGATAACAGGGACGGTCACTGAAGCTTTCTTT
>16|many|TRBV18|TRBJ2-5|TRBD1
CASSQGQGTHQETQYF
TGTGCCAGCTCACAAGGACAGGGGACGCACCAAGAGACCCAGTACTTC